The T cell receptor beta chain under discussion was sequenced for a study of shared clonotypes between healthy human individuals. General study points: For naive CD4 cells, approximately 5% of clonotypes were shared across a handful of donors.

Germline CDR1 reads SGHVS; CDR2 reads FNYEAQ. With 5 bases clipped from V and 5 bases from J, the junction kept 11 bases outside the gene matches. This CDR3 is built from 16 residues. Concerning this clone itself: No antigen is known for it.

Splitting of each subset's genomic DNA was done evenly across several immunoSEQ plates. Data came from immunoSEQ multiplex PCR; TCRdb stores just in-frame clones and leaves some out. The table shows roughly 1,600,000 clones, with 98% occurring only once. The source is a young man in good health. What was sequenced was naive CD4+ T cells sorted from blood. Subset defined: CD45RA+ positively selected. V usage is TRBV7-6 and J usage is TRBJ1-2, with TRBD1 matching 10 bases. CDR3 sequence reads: CASSPRQGAQVYGYTF. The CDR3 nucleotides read TGTGCCAGCAGCCCCAGACAGGGGGCGCAAGTTTATGGCTACACCTTC.